These 21 T cell receptor beta chains were all obtained from the same sample, sequenced in a study of shared clonotypes between healthy human individuals. Measured with immunoSEQ multiplex PCR; TCRdb has only the in-frame clones, and not every one. The sample gives approximately 2.5 million clones, 93% of which show up once; around 0.4% is in the top ten. The specimen was naive CD4+ T cells from PBMCs. Subset denoted: CD45RA+ positively selected. These receptors all come from a young man in good health. Some clones in this sample may be carry-over from other donors' samples.

This clone was seen just once. The chain is built from TRBV28 and TRBJ2-1; TRBD2 matches at 11 bases. The CDR3 length is 16 residues. V gave up 8 bases and J gave up 8 bases; unmatched junction bases: 14. Germline-derived CDR1 and CDR2 are MDHEN and SYDVKM. The CDR3: CASRGYSGRAGHEQFF. The CDR3 DNA reads TGTGCCAGCCGGGGTTATAGCGGGAGGGCAGGCCATGAGCAGTTCTTC.

The chain combines TRBV7-2 with TRBJ2-3; D uncertain. CDR1 is SGHTA and CDR2 is FQGNSA in the germline V gene. CDR3 length: 13 amino acids. V dropped 2 bases and J dropped 6 bases, with 9 bases sitting between them. CDR3 sequence reads: CASSLYPADTQYF. CDR3 DNA sequence: TGTGCCAGCAGCTTATATCCGGCCGATACGCAGTATTTT.

This chain uses TRBV6-5 with TRBJ2-6, with no clear D. The CDR3 is 15 amino acids. From germline, CDR1 is MNHEY and CDR2 SVGAGI. Trimming took off 5 bases at V and 2 bases at J, with 10 bases between the two ends. CDR3 DNA: TGTGCCAGCAGTCCAACCTTCACTGGGGCCAACGTCCTGACTTTC. Its translation: CASSPTFTGANVLTF.

The chain uses TRBV7-2 and TRBJ1-1; no clear D gene. The CDR3 is 13 amino acids. Germline values: CDR1 SGHTA, CDR2 FQGNSA. The V gene lost 5 bases and the J gene lost 4 bases, with 11 bases spanning the gap. Here the CDR3 reads CASSAGRGTEAFF. DNA of the CDR3: TGTGCCAGCAGCGCAGGCCGGGGCACTGAAGCTTTCTTT.

This clone has only a few counts. The chain combines TRBV21-1 with TRBJ1-5; TRBD1, the table's D call, was not compared with the DNA. TRBV21-1 is recorded as a pseudogene. The CDR3 length is 15 residues. This CDR3 reads CASSAWTGTEQPQHF. Written as DNA, the CDR3 is TGTGCCAGCAGCGCATGGACAGGGACGGAGCAGCCCCAGCATTTT.

This sequence joins TRBV5-1 and TRBJ2-3; TRBD2 matches 11 bases. Germline assignment: CDR1 SGHRS and CDR2 YFSETQ. Losses at the gene ends were 0 bases for V and 3 bases for J; bases not matched to a gene: 6. The CDR3 spans 17 residues. CDR3: CASSLETSGSRTDTQYF. As DNA, the CDR3 is TGCGCCAGCAGCTTGGAAACTAGCGGGAGTAGGACAGATACGCAGTATTTT.

J is TRBJ2-7 and V is TRBV19, with 7 bases lining up with TRBD2. The CDR3 extends over 14 amino acids. Germline CDR1 and CDR2: LNHDA and SQIVND (reference sequence). Losses at the gene ends were 8 bases for V and 5 bases for J; bases not matched to a gene: 12. CDR3 bases: TGTGCCAGTTCCCCTTCCGGGAGGCGCGACGAGCAGTACTTC. Its translation is CASSPSGRRDEQYF.

The rearrangement uses TRBV18 and TRBJ2-4; D is ambiguous. Looked up from germline, CDR1 is KGHSH and CDR2 is LQKENI. CDR3 size: 13 residues. V lost 5 bases to trimming and J lost 8 bases, with 13 bases between them. The CDR3 region is CASSAGRVDIQYF. In DNA form, the CDR3 reads TGTGCCAGCTCAGCAGGTAGGGTGGACATTCAGTACTTC.

V gene TRBV28 combines with J gene TRBJ1-2; no reliable D call. CDR1 and CDR2 (germline): MDHEN, SYDVKM. V was clipped by 5 bases and J by 4 bases, with 8 bases between them. This CDR3 has 12 amino acids. The CDR3 DNA sequence: TGTGCCAGCAGTGGGCCAAGCTATGGCTACACCTTC. Its translation is CASSGPSYGYTF.

Here the CDR3 DNA reads TGTGCCAGCAGCTTAGGTTGGCTAGCCGTCACCGGGGAGCTGTTTTTT. As protein: CASSLGWLAVTGELFF. J is TRBJ2-2 and V is TRBV7-8, with a tentative D call TRBD2 (5 bases). The ends were cut back, 1 base at V and 4 bases at J, with 13 bases in the middle. The CDR3 runs 16 residues. CDR1 is SGHVS and CDR2 is FQNEAQ in the germline V gene.

The rearrangement uses TRBV6-1 and TRBJ2-1; 12 nucleotides line up with TRBD2. The CDR3 is 20 amino acids. CDR1 MNHNS and CDR2 SASEGT come from the germline V gene. Unmatched junction bases numbered 13, after V lost 0 bases and J lost 4 bases. This chain's CDR3 is CASSEAGLAGGPSLYNEQFF. The CDR3 DNA is TGTGCCAGCAGTGAAGCTGGGCTAGCGGGAGGGCCCTCGTTATACAATGAGCAGTTCTTC.

The CDR3 reads CASSINRLAGGLDTQYF. As DNA, the CDR3 is TGTGCCAGTAGTATCAATCGGCTAGCGGGAGGTCTAGATACGCAGTATTTT. The V call is TRBV19, the J call TRBJ2-3; 11 positions match TRBD2. V gave up 3 bases and J gave up 5 bases; unmatched junction bases: 10. Germline-derived CDR1 and CDR2 are LNHDA and SQIVND (reference sequence). The CDR3 length is 17 residues.

This chain connects TRBV7-3 to TRBJ2-2; D ambiguous. The germline V and J ends were trimmed by 5 bases and 1 base, with 17 bases remaining between them. CDR1 is SGHTA, CDR2 FQGTGA, per germline. This CDR3 contains 17 residues. CDR3: CASSPNLWTGNTGELFF. In nucleotides, the CDR3 is TGTGCCAGCAGCCCCAACCTCTGGACGGGGAACACCGGGGAGCTGTTTTTT.

The rearrangement links TRBV4-3 to TRBJ2-7, with 9 positions matching TRBD2. The V and J ends lost 3 bases and 3 bases, in that order; junction bases with no gene match: 9. Germline-derived CDR1 and CDR2 are LGHNA and YSLEER. This CDR3 is 16 amino acids long. CDR3 DNA: TGCGCCAGCAGCCACGAAATAGCGGGAGCACACTACGAGCAGTACTTC. Translation gives CASSHEIAGAHYEQYF.

This clone was observed a handful of times. This chain joins TRBV28 and TRBJ1-5; D gene uncertain. The germline V gene has CDR1 MDHEN and CDR2 SYDVKM. V lost 2 bases and J lost 1, with 9 bases in between. The CDR3 length is 15 residues. In DNA, the CDR3 is TGTGCCAGCAGTTTAAGGGTGAGGAGCAATCAGCCCCAGCATTTT. Protein product: CASSLRVRSNQPQHF.

Only a few counts were recorded for this clone. V gene TRBV5-1 combines with J gene TRBJ1-1, with 9 bases that match TRBD1. CDR3 length equals 16 residues. Trimming at V came to 3 bases and at J to 0 bases, leaving 6 bases not matched to a gene. Per germline, CDR1 SGHRS and CDR2 YFSETQ. The CDR3 DNA is TGCGCCAGCAGCTCGGGACAGGGACGAATGAACACTGAAGCTTTCTTT. This sequence encodes CASSSGQGRMNTEAFF.

The rearrangement uses TRBV7-9 and TRBJ1-1; D gene uncertain. From germline, CDR1 is SEHNR and CDR2 FQNEAQ (reference sequence). The CDR3 sequence is 13 residues long. V was clipped by 1 base and J by 6 bases, with 9 bases between them. In DNA form, the CDR3 reads TGTGCCAGCAGCTTAGAACGGCTCGCTGAAGCTTTCTTT. Translation: CASSLERLAEAFF.

J is TRBJ2-1 and V is TRBV7-3, with 7 bases fitting TRBD2. Germline values: CDR1 SGHTA, CDR2 FQGTGA. After removal of 4 bases from V and 2 bases from J, the junction contained 8 bases not matched to a gene. The CDR3 spans 16 residues. As DNA, the CDR3 is TGTGCCAGCAGCTCGCTACTAGCGAGGCCCTACAATGAGCAGTTCTTC. The encoded protein is CASSSLLARPYNEQFF.

This clone has only one observation. The junction shows a germline mismatch at one end, possibly a read error. This chain joins TRBV10-3 and TRBJ2-7; D is possibly TRBD1 (5 bases). CDR1 ENHRY and CDR2 SYGVKD come from the germline V gene. This CDR3 is 13 amino acids long. CDR3 bases: TGTGCCATCAGTGAGCCGCCAGGGCGAGCGATTAACTTC. Translation gives CAISEPPGRAINF.

The chain recombines TRBV6-6 with TRBJ1-2, with D perhaps TRBD1 (5 bases). Trimming removed 6 bases at V and 4 bases at J, with 18 bases between. This CDR3 contains 15 residues. Germline V CDR1 and CDR2: MNHNY, SVGAGI (reference sequence). The CDR3 reads CASRRGQGQPYGYTF. The CDR3 coding sequence is TGTGCCAGCAGACGAGGACAAGGGCAACCCTATGGCTACACCTTC.

This chain uses TRBV28 with TRBJ2-3; 8 bases map to TRBD2. Trimming took 3 bases from V and 0 from J; bases not matched to a gene: 8. In germline, CDR1 is MDHEN, CDR2 SYDVKM. The CDR3 spans 17 residues. The CDR3 nucleotides read TGTGCCAGCAGTTTCCTTGCGGGGGGCCTTAGCACAGATACGCAGTATTTT. It is translated as CASSFLAGGLSTDTQYF. Variable domain in full (rest from reference TRBV28 and TRBJ2-3): DVKVTQSSRYLVKRTGEKVFLECVQDMDHENMFWYRQDPGLGLRLIYFSYDVKMKEKGDIPEGYSVSREKKERFSLILESASTNQTSMYLCASSFLAGGLSTDTQYFGPGTRLTVL.